The rows below give T cell receptor beta chains drawn from one sample of a study of T cells after yellow fever vaccination. TCRdb ran MiXCR on the 5' RACE reads and lists one entry per CDR3 protein. Of about 120,000 distinct CDR3 sequences listed, roughly 6.8% are singletons. The sequencing here drew on CD4+ T cells sorted from PBMCs, taken approximately 40 days after the first yellow fever vaccination. These receptors came from a man younger than 30 who received the YFV17D yellow fever vaccine. Each CDR3 is given with its conserved first and last residue. Fields, in order: V gene, J gene, CDR3 protein.

V gene: TRBV20-1
J gene: TRBJ1-5
CDR3 protein: CSARELRDGTQPQHF

V gene: TRBV7-2
J gene: TRBJ1-4
CDR3 protein: CASSLYGGINEKLFF

V gene: TRBV7-3
J gene: TRBJ2-1
CDR3 protein: CASSLRAGETYNEQFF

V gene: TRBV7-3
J gene: TRBJ2-2
CDR3 protein: CASSQPKGQGTGELFF

V gene: TRBV2
J gene: TRBJ2-7
CDR3 protein: CASSDQGVTYEQYF

V gene: TRBV2
J gene: TRBJ1-1
CDR3 protein: CASSEAETLMNTEAFF

V gene: TRBV14
J gene: TRBJ1-5
CDR3 protein: CASSQGPDQPQHF

V gene: TRBV7-2
J gene: TRBJ2-5
CDR3 protein: CASSLGLAQETQYF

V gene: TRBV7-2
J gene: TRBJ1-1
CDR3 protein: CASSLSTEAFF

V gene: TRBV9
J gene: TRBJ2-3
CDR3 protein: CASSVGAFSTDTQYF

V gene: TRBV20-1
J gene: TRBJ1-5
CDR3 protein: CSAVGGWQPQHF

V gene: TRBV15
J gene: TRBJ1-1
CDR3 protein: CATSRKDSNKPEAFF

V gene: TRBV27
J gene: TRBJ2-1
CDR3 protein: CASSPLVTDEQFF

V gene: TRBV7-2
J gene: TRBJ2-3
CDR3 protein: CASSLEEGPTQYF

V gene: TRBV4-2
J gene: TRBJ1-5
CDR3 protein: CASSQPDRDQPQHF

V gene: TRBV11-2
J gene: TRBJ2-1
CDR3 protein: CASSPGLSSYNEQFF

V gene: TRBV12-5
J gene: TRBJ2-1
CDR3 protein: CASGSRRNEQFF

V gene: TRBV12-3/TRBV12-4
J gene: TRBJ2-2
CDR3 protein: CASSQTSGNTGELFF

V gene: TRBV20-1
J gene: TRBJ2-3
CDR3 protein: CSAPVAGGSDTQYF

V gene: TRBV18
J gene: TRBJ1-1
CDR3 protein: CASSQDNGLEAFF

V gene: TRBV3-1
J gene: TRBJ2-1
CDR3 protein: CASSLRDASGSEQFF

V gene: TRBV10-3
J gene: TRBJ1-2
CDR3 protein: CAIMSGGDYGYTF